What follows describes a single TCR beta chain. The clone's antigen remains unknown. This sequence may be a read error, since a much larger clone differs from it by one base. Hyperthyroidism patients were aged 18 to 65 years and newly diagnosed, with disease duration of less than 2 months. Any patient with an uncontrolled infection, another autoimmune disease, pregnancy or lactation was excluded. Diagnoses were established on the basis of clinical symptoms, serum thyroxine and TRAb, thyroid ultrasound, and orbital computed tomography. Blood from progressor patients was collected at the time of first diagnosis with hyperthyroidism, before any ophthalmopathy symptoms had appeared. PBMCs were separated from around 9.1 ml of fresh peripheral blood using Ficoll-Paque density gradient centrifugation. Progressor patients were first diagnosed with Graves' hyperthyroidism and then developed ophthalmopathy during follow-up. Total RNA was extracted with Trizol reagent, and quality was checked on an Agilent 2100 Bioanalyzer.

This record belongs to a study of T cells in Graves' hyperthyroidism and ophthalmopathy (dated by TCRdb to between 2018 and 2020). Study-wide context: Peripheral blood samples were taken at initial diagnosis, before any treatment was given. To identify TCR V-J signatures that set the groups apart, the researchers used a discovery cohort of about a hundred patients, made up of under 50 with Graves' ophthalmopathy and about 59 with stable Graves' hyperthyroidism. Prospective prediction of ophthalmopathy was tested in an independent validation cohort of approximately 18 hyperthyroidism patients and around 16 patients who later progressed to ophthalmopathy. The 95 to 100 discovery patients were divided at random into training and test sets in a 7:3 ratio. The study also compared thyroid tissue and blood T-cell repertoires from more than five Graves' hyperthyroidism patients. After blood sampling, hyperthyroidism patients were treated with methimazole at a starting dose of 30 mg daily, and ophthalmopathy patients were treated with high-dose intravenous methylprednisolone. The paper reports TCR Vbeta CDR3 sequencing of some 140 peripheral blood samples: under 45 ophthalmopathy, fewer than 80 hyperthyroidism and 17 progressor patients.

The TCR beta CDR3 regions were amplified from RNA transcripts. The first round of RT-PCR for the TCR CDR3 was performed with the HTBI primer set and the Qiagen OneStep RT-PCR kit. The libraries were constructed in a second round of multiplex PCR and then size-selected and purified. Libraries were sequenced paired-end with 100 bp reads on an Illumina HiSeq2000. Under the source paper's analysis protocol: Raw data were processed with SOAPnuke, discarding reads with adapters, uncalled bases, mean Phred below 15, or no exact constant-primer or identifier match. COPE v1.2.5 was used to merge the high-quality paired reads, and each unique nucleotide sequence was defined as a clonotype. MiTCR v1.1 was used to align clonotypes to the IMGT TRBV, TRBD and TRBJ reference segments. Only V-J combinations with frequency above 0.0001, covering 99% to 99.2% of repertoires, were analysed. A TCS score was defined as the ratio of F50 (clonal expansion) to E x V (chaos), with BLOSUM62-based TCRdist applied between CDR3 peptides within each V-J. Welch's t-statistics and random forest reduced fewer than 550 V-J features to 10 to 15, which were used in a naive Bayes classifier (R e1071). TCRdb applied fastp at Q25 and MiXCR to the public reads, then kept only in-frame beta chains. Here each entry gathers all rows of one CDR3 protein and keeps the most common genes and DNA. The V and J calls shown here were made by TCRdb, not taken from the authors' results. The sample profile shows 300,000 to 450,000 distinct CDR3 sequences; less than 20% of them were found once. The top ten clonotypes cover about a quarter of the sample.

Broader findings and caveats from the paper: Blood samples also contained most of the expanded thyroid clonotypes (frequency above 0.001), which suggests that blood repertoires may reflect thyroid immune responses. During validation, the model predicted progression to ophthalmopathy a median of about 6.3 months ahead of onset, with around 65% sensitivity and about 72% specificity. No statistical method was used to set the sample size in advance, and investigators knew the group allocation. A model built on a 13 V-J signature distinguished ophthalmopathy from stable hyperthyroidism, reaching approximately 89% sensitivity and 81.08% specificity in cross-validation and 80%/75% in testing.

The receptor's source is a woman younger than 35 with Graves' hyperthyroidism that later progressed to Graves' ophthalmopathy. The material sequenced was blood.

The DNA sequence is TGCAGCGTTGGTCTCAAGTTAGCGGTGGACACTGAAGCTTTCTTT. Its translation is CSVGLKLAVDTEAFF. The sequence joins TRBV29-1 to TRBJ1-1; the D gene lacks a confident call. Based on the germline V gene, the CDR1 and CDR2 sequences are SQVTM and ANQGSEA. The junction carries 18 bases between V and J, which are trimmed by 4 bases and 3 bases respectively. The CDR3 covers 15 residues, taking in both the cysteine and the phenylalanine. Of all the DNA, just the CDR3 is kept, 45 bases in frame from base 1.